Below, one TCR beta chain is given with its context. These data are taken from a study of blood T cells in healthy people across ages. The CDR3 has 13 residues. The V end lost 3 bases, the J end lost 3 bases, and 9 bases lay between the germline ends. The germline V gene encodes CDR1 LGHNA and CDR2 YSLEER. Using a J-beta primer mix together with a sample-barcoded 5' primer, a second PCR was run for roughly 6 to 11 cycles. MiXCR, run by TCRdb on the 5' RACE reads, gives a single entry per CDR3 protein. This sample has 750,000 or so distinct CDR3 sequences; 20% to 30% occur once, and the top ten carry 9% to 9.5%. These data were likewise used in another study, on T cells of mothers and their children.

V usage is TRBV4-3 and J usage is TRBJ2-7; weak D call: TRBD2 (5 bases). The clonotype comes from a boy aged 5-17 years in good health. The specimen sequenced was blood. The DNA for the CDR3 is TGCGCCAGCAGCCAGACGGGGTTCTACGAGCAGTACTTC. Residues: CASSQTGFYEQYF.